A single sample is the source of the 10 T cell receptor beta chains below, sequenced in a study of OX40 agonist ivuxolimab in advanced cancers. The assay was immunoSEQ multiplex PCR, and TCRdb's table has in-frame clones only and misses some. Here the sample spans more than 25,000 clones, roughly 84% being singletons. Specimen: CD4+ or CD8+ T cells sorted from blood, collected in a trial of the OX40 agonist ivuxolimab. The receptors were sampled from an adult with an advanced solid tumor such as melanoma, head and neck, liver or kidney cancer.

The count of this clone is one. The V call is TRBV30, the J call TRBJ1-6; unclear D gene. From germline, CDR1 is GTSNPN and CDR2 SVGIG (reference sequence). This CDR3 has 13 residues. Deletions cut 3 bases from V and 9 bases from J, with 12 bases between. CDR3 in amino acids: CAWSDGRLSPLHF. The CDR3 nucleotides are TGTGCCTGGAGCGACGGTAGGCTTTCACCCCTCCACTTT.

This chain connects TRBV7-9 to TRBJ2-7, with D hard to call. The CDR3 runs to 15 residues. Trimming removed 0 bases at V and 3 bases at J, with 12 bases between. Germline assignment: CDR1 SEHNR and CDR2 FQNEAQ (reference sequence). CDR3 loop: CASSLAPPGYYEQYF. The CDR3 region has the DNA TGTGCCAGCAGCTTAGCCCCGCCAGGATACTACGAGCAGTACTTC.

This chain links TRBV15 with TRBJ1-5; D not resolved. Trimming took 3 bases from V and 0 from J, leaving 6 bases between them. The CDR3 runs 14 residues. The germline V gene encodes CDR1 LNHNV and CDR2 YYDKDF (reference sequence). The CDR3, as DNA: TGTGCCACCAGCAGCCGGGGTAGCAATCAGCCCCAGCATTTT. Translated, it gives CATSSRGSNQPQHF. Drawing the rest from reference TRBV15 and TRBJ1-5, the complete variable domain is DAMVIQNPRYQVTQFGKPVTLSCSQTLNHNVMYWYQQKSSQAPKLLFHYYDKDFNNEADTPDNFQSRRPNTSFCFLDIRSPGLGDTAMYLCATSSRGSNQPQHFGDGTRLSIL.

This chain links TRBV9 with TRBJ1-1; D might be TRBD1 (5 bases). Germline V CDR1 and CDR2: SGDLS, YYNGEE. This CDR3 has 13 residues. Trimming stripped 2 bases from V and 5 bases from J, with 10 bases between. The CDR3 sequence: CASSVGTLTEAFF. As DNA, the CDR3 is TGTGCCAGCAGCGTCGGGACCTTAACTGAAGCTTTCTTT.

The J gene is TRBJ2-1, the V gene TRBV2; 7 nucleotides match TRBD1. This CDR3 is built from 16 residues. Looked up from germline, CDR1 is SNHLY and CDR2 is FYNNEI. V was pared by 4 bases and J by 1 base, with 7 bases of the junction left unmatched. CDR3 in DNA: TGTGCCAGCAGTGTTGCAGGGGGTTTTTCCTACAATGAGCAGTTCTTC. Protein sequence: CASSVAGGFSYNEQFF.

The gene calls are TRBV29-1 and TRBJ1-2, with 7 bases matching TRBD1. Per germline, CDR1 SQVTM and CDR2 ANQGSEA. V lost 3 bases and J lost 4; bases outside the gene matches: 5. CDR3 length equals 13 residues. This chain's CDR3 is CSVDEAGGYGYTF. For the CDR3, the DNA is TGCAGCGTTGATGAGGCAGGGGGCTATGGCTACACCTTC.

In DNA, the CDR3 is TGCGCCAGCAGCGCGGGACAGTCACCAACTAATGAAAAACTGTTTTTT. Its protein is CASSAGQSPTNEKLFF. This chain links TRBV5-1 with TRBJ1-4; 7 nucleotides agree with TRBD1. CDR3 length: 16 residues. Germline assignment: CDR1 SGHRS and CDR2 YFSETQ. Unmatched junction bases numbered 6, after V lost 4 bases and J lost 0 bases.

J is TRBJ2-1 and V is TRBV6-6; TRBD2 might be the D (6 bases). This CDR3 region has 12 residues. V was trimmed by 6 bases and J by 8 bases, leaving 11 bases between them. The germline CDR1 and CDR2 sequences are MNHNY and SVGAGI (reference sequence). CDR3 sequence (DNA): TGTGCCAGCAGCGGGACTTACGATGAGCAGTTCTTC. Protein sequence: CASSGTYDEQFF.

The chain joins TRBV6-5 to TRBJ2-7, with D tentatively TRBD2 (5 bases). This CDR3 contains 14 residues. The germline gives CDR1 MNHEY, CDR2 SVGAGI. The V gene lost 3 bases and the J gene lost 2 bases, with 11 bases spanning the gap. The DNA of the CDR3 is TGTGCCAGCAGTTATTTCGCGGGTACCTACGAGCAGTACTTC. This encodes CASSYFAGTYEQYF.

This chain connects TRBV19 to TRBJ2-7; 9 bases line up with TRBD2. The CDR3 loop spans 15 amino acids. From germline, CDR1 is LNHDA and CDR2 SQIVND (reference sequence). V trimming: 4 bases; J trimming: 0 bases; junction bases outside the gene matches: 4. The CDR3 DNA reads TGTGCCAGTAGTACCCTAGCGGGGTTCTCCTACGAGCAGTACTTC. It translates to CASSTLAGFSYEQYF. The full variable domain, rest sourced from reference TRBV19 and TRBJ2-7, is DGGITQSPKYLFRKEGQNVTLSCEQNLNHDAMYWYRQDPGQGLRLIYYSQIVNDFQKGDIAEGYSVSREKKESFPLTVTSAQKNPTAFYLCASSTLAGFSYEQYFGPGTRLTVT.